This TCR beta chain derives from a study of cytomegalovirus exposure and HLA in healthy donors. Background on the study: Around 80 million unique TCR sequences came from HLA-typed donors in an early release. Study findings and constraints: It was in a later analysis that TCR association rates were seen to vary by HLA locus, highest for DRB1 and lowest for HLA-C. Excluded were some V segments that proved indistinguishable, including TRBV6-2 and TRBV6-3. HLA alleles showed associations with 16,951 TCR beta sequences in a later analysis, at a 0.05 false discovery rate.

60 Vbeta and 13 Jbeta primers were used in PCR. Method: immunoSEQ multiplex PCR; TCRdb's copy keeps in-frame clones and lacks some. The profile shows about 130,000 clones, approximately 71% of them singletons. Germline lookup yields CDR1 MGHRA and CDR2 YSYEKL. J lost 4 bases, V lost 0 bases, and 12 bases had no gene match. This CDR3 spans 17 amino acids. Comments on this clone: Its specificity is not known.

V usage is TRBV4-1 and J usage is TRBJ2-7, with 7 positions matching TRBD2. The receptor was isolated from a man aged 30 to 39 in good health and CMV-seronegative. Sequenced sample: PBMCs. CDR3 in DNA: TGCGCCAGCAGCCAAGACCCGAGACAGTCCGGGGGGTACGAGCAGTACTTC. This sequence encodes CASSQDPRQSGGYEQYF.